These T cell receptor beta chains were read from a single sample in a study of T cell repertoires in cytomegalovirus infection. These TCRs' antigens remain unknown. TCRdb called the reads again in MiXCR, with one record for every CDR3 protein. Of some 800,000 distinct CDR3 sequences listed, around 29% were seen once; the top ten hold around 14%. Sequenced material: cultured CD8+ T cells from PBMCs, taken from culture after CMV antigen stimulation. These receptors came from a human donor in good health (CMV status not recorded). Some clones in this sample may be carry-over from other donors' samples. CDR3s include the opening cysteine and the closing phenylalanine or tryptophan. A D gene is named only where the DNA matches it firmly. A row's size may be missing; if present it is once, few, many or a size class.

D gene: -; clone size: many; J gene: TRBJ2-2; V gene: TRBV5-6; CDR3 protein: CASSLGERGRTGELFF; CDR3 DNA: TGTGCCAGCAGCTTGGGGGAACGGGGGAGGACCGGGGAGCTGTTTTTT
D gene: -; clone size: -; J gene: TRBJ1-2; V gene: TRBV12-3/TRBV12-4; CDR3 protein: CASTLGRGWGYTF; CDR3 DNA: TGTGCCAGCACCCTGGGTAGGGGATGGGGCTACACCTTC
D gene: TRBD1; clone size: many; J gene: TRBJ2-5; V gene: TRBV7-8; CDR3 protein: CASSLELGRGSSEETQYF; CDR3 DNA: TGTGCCAGCAGCTTAGAGTTGGGCAGGGGGTCATCCGAAGAGACCCAGTACTTC
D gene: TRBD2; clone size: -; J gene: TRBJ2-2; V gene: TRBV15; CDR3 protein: CATSRDRGGNTGELFF; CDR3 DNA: TGTGCCACCAGCAGAGACCGGGGGGGGAACACCGGGGAGCTGTTTTTT
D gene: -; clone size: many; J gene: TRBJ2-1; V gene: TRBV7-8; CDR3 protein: CASSLEGGGGSNYNEQFF; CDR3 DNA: TGTGCCAGCAGCTTAGAGGGAGGCGGCGGGTCCAACTACAATGAGCAGTTCTTC
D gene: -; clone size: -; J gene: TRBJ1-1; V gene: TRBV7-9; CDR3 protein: CASSLVGQGRTEAFF; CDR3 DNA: TGTGCCAGCAGCTTAGTCGGGCAGGGTAGGACTGAAGCTTTCTTT
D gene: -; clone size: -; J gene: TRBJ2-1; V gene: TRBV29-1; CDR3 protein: CSVEDVWDEQFF; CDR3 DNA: TGCAGCGTTGAAGACGTGTGGGATGAGCAGTTCTTC
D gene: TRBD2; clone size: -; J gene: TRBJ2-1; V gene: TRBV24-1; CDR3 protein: CATSERGNYNEQFF; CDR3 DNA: TGTGCCACCAGCGAGCGGGGAAACTACAATGAGCAGTTCTTC
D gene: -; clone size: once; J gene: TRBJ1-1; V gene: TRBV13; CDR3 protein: CASSLYGRRNMNTEAFF; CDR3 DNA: TGTGCCAGCAGCTTATATGGTCGACGGAACATGAACACTGAAGCTTTCTTT
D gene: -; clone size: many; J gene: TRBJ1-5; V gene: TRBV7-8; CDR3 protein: CASSSGEAGALSNQPQHF; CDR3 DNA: TGTGCCAGCAGCTCCGGGGAGGCAGGGGCCCTTAGCAATCAGCCCCAGCATTTT
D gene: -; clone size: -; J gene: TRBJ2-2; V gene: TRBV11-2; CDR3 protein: CASSLDYVTGELFF; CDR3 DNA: TGTGCCAGCAGCTTAGATTACGTCACCGGGGAGCTGTTTTTT